This T cell receptor (beta chain) was recovered during a study of CD8 T cells in Susac syndrome. Sequencing of TCR beta was carried out in blood CD8+ and CD4+ T cells. The study used healthy donors as controls matched for age and sex. TEMRA cells were enriched by FACS, while CD8+ and CD4+ T cells were obtained through a negative isolation that was performed magnetically. RNA was extracted with the RNeasy kit, and a quantity of about 0.45 to 1 ug was reverse transcribed using random hexamers. The amplification used immunoSEQ multiplex PCR on TCR beta CDR3; it spanned 54 Vbeta and 13 Jbeta. TCRdb reanalysed the immunoSEQ multiplex PCR reads using MiXCR and keeps one entry per CDR3 protein. The data contain approximately 150,000 distinct CDR3 sequences, about 90% of them singletons. The CDR3 length is 15 residues. V lost 0 bases to trimming and J lost 3 bases; unmatched junction nucleotides: 7. CDR1 DFQATT and CDR2 SNEGSKA come from the germline V gene (reference sequence).

This receptor was obtained from a human donor in good health. Input material: CD4+ T cells from PBMCs. This chain uses TRBV20-1 with TRBJ2-7; 8 bases fit TRBD1. This chain's CDR3 is CSARDVGTGLYEQYF. The CDR3 DNA is TGCAGTGCTAGAGATGTCGGGACAGGCCTCTACGAGCAGTACTTC.